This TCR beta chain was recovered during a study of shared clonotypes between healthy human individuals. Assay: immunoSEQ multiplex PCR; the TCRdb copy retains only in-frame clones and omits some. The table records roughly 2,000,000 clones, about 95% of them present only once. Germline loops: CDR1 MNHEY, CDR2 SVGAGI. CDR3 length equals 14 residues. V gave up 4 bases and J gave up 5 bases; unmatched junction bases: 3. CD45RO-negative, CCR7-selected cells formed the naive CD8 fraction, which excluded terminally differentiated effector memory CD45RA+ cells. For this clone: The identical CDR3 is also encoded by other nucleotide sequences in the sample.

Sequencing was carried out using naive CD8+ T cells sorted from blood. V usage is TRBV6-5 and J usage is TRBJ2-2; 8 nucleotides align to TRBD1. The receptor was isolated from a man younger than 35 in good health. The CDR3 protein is CASSFGQGTGELFF. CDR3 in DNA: TGTGCCAGCAGTTTCGGACAGGGAACCGGGGAGCTGTTTTTT.